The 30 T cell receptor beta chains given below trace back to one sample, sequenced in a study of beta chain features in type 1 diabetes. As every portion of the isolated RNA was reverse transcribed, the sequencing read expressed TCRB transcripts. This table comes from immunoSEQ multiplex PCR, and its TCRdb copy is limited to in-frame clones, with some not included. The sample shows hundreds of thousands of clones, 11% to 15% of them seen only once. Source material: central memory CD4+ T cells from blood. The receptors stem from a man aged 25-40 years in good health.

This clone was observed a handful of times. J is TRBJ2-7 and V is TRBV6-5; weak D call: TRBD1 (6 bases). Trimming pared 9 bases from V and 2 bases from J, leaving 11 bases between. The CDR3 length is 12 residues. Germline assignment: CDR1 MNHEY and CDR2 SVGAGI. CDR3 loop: CASFDRTYEQYF. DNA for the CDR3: TGTGCCAGTTTCGACAGGACCTACGAGCAGTACTTC.

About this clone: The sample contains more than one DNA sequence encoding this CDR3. CDR3 loop: CASSLGQGLYGYTF. The CDR3 DNA sequence: TGTGCCAGCAGCTTAGGGCAGGGCCTCTATGGCTACACCTTC. This chain connects TRBV7-9 to TRBJ1-2, with a tentative D call TRBD1 (5 bases). Per the germline V gene, CDR1 is SEHNR and CDR2 is FQNEAQ (reference sequence). With 1 base removed from V and 4 bases from J, the gap between germline ends came to 10 bases. This CDR3 is 14 amino acids long.

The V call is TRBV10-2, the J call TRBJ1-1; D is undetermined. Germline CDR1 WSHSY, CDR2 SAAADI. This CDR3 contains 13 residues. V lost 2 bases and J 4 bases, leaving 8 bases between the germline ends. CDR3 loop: CASSEAPLTEAFF. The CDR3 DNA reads TGCGCCAGCAGTGAGGCCCCCCTCACTGAAGCTTTCTTT.

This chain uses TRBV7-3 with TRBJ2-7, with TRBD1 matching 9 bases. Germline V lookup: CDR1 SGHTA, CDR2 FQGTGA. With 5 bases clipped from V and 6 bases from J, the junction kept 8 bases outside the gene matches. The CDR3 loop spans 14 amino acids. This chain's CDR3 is CASSIIQGAREQYV. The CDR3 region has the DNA TGTGCCAGCAGCATAATACAGGGGGCTCGCGAGCAGTACGTC.

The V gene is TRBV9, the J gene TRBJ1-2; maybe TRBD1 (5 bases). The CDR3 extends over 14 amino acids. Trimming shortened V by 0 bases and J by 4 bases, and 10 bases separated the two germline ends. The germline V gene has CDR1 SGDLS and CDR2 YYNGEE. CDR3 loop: CASSVARGPYGYTF. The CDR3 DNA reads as TGTGCCAGCAGCGTAGCAAGGGGACCCTATGGCTACACCTTC.

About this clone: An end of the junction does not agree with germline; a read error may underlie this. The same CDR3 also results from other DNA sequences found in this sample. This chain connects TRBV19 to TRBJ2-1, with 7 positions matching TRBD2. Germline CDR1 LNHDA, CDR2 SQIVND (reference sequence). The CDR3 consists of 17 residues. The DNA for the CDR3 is TGTGCCAGTAGCATAGACGCTGCTAGCGCCGGGGGGAACGAGCAGTTCTTC. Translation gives CASSIDAASAGGNEQFF.

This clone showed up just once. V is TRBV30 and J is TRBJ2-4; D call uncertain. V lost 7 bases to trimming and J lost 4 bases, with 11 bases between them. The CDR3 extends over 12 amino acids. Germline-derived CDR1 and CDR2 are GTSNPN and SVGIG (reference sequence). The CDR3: CASTSTKNIQYF. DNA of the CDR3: TGTGCCTCAACCAGTACGAAAAACATTCAGTACTTC. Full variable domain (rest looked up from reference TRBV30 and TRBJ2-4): SQTIHQWPATLVQPVGSPLSLECTVEGTSNPNLYWYRQAAGRGLQLLFYSVGIGQISSEVPQNLSASRPQDRQFILSSKKLLLSDSGFYLCASTSTKNIQYFGAGTRLSVL.

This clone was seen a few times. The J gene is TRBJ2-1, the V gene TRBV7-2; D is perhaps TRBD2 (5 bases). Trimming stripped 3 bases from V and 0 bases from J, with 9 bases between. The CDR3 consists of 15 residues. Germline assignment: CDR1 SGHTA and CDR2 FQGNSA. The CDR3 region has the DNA TGTGCCAGCAGCTTCAAGGACTCCTCCTACAATGAGCAGTTCTTC. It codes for CASSFKDSSYNEQFF.

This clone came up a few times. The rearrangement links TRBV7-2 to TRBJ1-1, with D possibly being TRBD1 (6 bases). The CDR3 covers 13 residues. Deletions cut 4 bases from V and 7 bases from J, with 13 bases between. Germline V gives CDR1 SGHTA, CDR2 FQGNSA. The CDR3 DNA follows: TGTGCCAGCAGCTCCCTGGGGACAAATGAAGCTTTCTTT. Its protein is CASSSLGTNEAFF.

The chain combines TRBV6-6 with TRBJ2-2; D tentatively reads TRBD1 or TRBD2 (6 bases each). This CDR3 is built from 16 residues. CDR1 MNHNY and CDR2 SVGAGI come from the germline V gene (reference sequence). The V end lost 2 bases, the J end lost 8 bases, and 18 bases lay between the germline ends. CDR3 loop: CASSYPQEGGEGELFF. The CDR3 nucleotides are TGTGCCAGCAGTTACCCGCAGGAGGGGGGCGAGGGGGAGCTGTTTTTT.

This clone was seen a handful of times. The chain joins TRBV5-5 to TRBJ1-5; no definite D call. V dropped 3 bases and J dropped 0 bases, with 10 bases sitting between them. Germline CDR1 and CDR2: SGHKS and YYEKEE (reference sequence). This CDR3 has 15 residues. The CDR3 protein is CASSSWGNSNQPQHF. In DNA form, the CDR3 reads TGTGCCAGCAGCTCGTGGGGAAATAGCAATCAGCCCCAGCATTTT. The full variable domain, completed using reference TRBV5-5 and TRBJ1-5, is DAGVTQSPTHLIKTRGQQVTLRCSPISGHKSVSWYQQVLGQGPQFIFQYYEKEERGRGNFPDRFSARQFPNYSSELNVNALLLGDSALYLCASSSWGNSNQPQHFGDGTRLSIL.

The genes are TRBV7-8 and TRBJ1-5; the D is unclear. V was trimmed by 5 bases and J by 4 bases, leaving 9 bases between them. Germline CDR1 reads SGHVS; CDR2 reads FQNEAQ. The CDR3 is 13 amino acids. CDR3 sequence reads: CASSHIKNQPQHF. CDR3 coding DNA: TGTGCCAGCAGCCACATAAAAAATCAGCCCCAGCATTTT.

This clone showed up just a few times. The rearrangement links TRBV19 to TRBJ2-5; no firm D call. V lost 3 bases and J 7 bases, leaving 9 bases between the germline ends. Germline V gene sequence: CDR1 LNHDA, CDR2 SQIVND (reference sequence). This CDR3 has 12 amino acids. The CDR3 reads CASSMVFGTQYF. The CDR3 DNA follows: TGTGCCAGTAGTATGGTATTCGGGACCCAGTACTTC.

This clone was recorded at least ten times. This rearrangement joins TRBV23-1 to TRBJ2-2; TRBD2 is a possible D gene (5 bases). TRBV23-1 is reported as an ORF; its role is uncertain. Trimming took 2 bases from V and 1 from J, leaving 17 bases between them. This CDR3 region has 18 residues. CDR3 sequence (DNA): TGCGCCAGCAGTCAAAAGGCGAGGGCGGCCGGGAACACCGGGGAGCTGTTTTTT. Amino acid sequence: CASSQKARAAGNTGELFF.

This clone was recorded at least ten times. CDR3 loop: CASSLSAPGPQPQYF. In DNA form, the CDR3 reads TGTGCCAGCAGTTTATCGGCCCCCGGGCCGCAACCCCAGTACTTC. This chain connects TRBV28 to TRBJ2-5, with unresolved D. Trimming left V 1 base short and J 9 bases short, with 18 bases between. CDR1 is MDHEN and CDR2 is SYDVKM in the germline V gene. The CDR3 length is 15 residues.

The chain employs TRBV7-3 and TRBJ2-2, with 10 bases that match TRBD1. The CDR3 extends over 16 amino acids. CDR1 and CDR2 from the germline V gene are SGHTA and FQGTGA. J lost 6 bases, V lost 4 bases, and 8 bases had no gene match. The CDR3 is CASSSLPGQGPGELFF. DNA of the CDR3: TGTGCCAGCAGCTCCCTACCGGGACAGGGGCCCGGGGAGCTGTTTTTT.

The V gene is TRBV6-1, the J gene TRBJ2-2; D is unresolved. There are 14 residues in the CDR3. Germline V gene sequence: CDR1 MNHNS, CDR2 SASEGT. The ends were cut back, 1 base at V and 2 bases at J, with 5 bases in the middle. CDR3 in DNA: TGTGCCAGCAGTGAAGGACTCAACACCGGGGAGCTGTTTTTT. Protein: CASSEGLNTGELFF.

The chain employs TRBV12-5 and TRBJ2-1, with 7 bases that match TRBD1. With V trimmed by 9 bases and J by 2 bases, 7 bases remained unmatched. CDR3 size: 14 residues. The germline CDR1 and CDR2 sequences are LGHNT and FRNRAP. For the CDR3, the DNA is TGTGCTAGCCAGGGACAGACAACCTACAATGAGCAGTTCTTC. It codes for CASQGQTTYNEQFF.

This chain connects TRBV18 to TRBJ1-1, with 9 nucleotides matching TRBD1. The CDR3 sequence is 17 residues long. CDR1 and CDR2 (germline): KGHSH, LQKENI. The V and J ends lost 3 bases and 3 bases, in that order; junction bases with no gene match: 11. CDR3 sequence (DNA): TGTGCCAGCTCACCCATGGGGACAGGGTTCTTTTACACTGAAGCTTTCTTT. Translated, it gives CASSPMGTGFFYTEAFF. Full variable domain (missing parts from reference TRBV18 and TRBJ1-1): NAGVMQNPRHLVRRRGQEARLRCSPMKGHSHVYWYRQLPEEGLKFMVYLQKENIIDESGMPKERFSAEFPKEGPSILRIQQVVRGDSAAYFCASSPMGTGFFYTEAFFGQGTRLTVV.

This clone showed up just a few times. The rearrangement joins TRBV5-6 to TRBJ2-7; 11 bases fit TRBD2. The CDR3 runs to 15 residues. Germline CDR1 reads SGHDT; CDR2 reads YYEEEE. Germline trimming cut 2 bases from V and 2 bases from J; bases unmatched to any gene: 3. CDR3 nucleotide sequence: TGTGCCAGCAGCTTTGTTAGCGGGGGGGCCTACGAGCAGTACTTC. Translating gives CASSFVSGGAYEQYF.

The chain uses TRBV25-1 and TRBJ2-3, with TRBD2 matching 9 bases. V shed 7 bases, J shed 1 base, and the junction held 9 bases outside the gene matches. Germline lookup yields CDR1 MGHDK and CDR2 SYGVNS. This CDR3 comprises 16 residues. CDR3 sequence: CASKDRAGGRTDTQYF. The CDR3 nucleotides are TGTGCCAGCAAGGACAGAGCGGGGGGACGCACAGATACGCAGTATTTT.

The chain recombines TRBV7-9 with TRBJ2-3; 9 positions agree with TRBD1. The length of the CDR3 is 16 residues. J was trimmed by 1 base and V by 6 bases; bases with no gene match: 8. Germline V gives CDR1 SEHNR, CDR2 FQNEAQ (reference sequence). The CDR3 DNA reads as TGTGCCAGCAGTCAAGCCCACAGGGGGCGCACAGATACGCAGTATTTT. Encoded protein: CASSQAHRGRTDTQYF.

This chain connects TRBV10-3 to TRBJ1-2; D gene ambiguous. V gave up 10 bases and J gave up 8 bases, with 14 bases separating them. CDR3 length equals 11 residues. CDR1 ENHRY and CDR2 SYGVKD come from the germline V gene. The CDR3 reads CATELPGGYTF. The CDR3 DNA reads TGTGCCACCGAACTCCCGGGCGGCTACACCTTC.

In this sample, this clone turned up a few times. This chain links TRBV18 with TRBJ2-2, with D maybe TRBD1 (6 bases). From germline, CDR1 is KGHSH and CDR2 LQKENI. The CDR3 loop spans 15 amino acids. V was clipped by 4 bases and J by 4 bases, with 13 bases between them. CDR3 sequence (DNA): TGTGCCAGCTCACGGAGGACAGCAGCCACCGGGGAGCTGTTTTTT. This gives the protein CASSRRTAATGELFF.

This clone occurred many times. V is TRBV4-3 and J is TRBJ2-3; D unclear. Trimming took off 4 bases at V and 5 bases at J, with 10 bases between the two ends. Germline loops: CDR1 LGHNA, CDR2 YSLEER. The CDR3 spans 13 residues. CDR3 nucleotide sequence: TGCGCCAGCAGCCGACAACGACTAGATACGCAGTATTTT. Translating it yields CASSRQRLDTQYF.

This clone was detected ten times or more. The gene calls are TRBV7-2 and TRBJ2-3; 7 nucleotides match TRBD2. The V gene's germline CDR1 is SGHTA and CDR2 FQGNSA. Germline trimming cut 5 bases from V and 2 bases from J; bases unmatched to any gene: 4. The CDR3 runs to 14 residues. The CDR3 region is CASSLSGITDTQYF. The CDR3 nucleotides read TGTGCCAGCAGCCTGAGCGGGATCACAGATACGCAGTATTTT.

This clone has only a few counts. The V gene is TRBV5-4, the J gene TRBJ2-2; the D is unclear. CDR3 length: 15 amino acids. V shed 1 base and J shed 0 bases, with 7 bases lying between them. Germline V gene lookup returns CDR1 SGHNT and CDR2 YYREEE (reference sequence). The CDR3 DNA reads TGTGCCAGCAGCTTGAAATCCACGAACACCGGGGAGCTGTTTTTT. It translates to CASSLKSTNTGELFF.

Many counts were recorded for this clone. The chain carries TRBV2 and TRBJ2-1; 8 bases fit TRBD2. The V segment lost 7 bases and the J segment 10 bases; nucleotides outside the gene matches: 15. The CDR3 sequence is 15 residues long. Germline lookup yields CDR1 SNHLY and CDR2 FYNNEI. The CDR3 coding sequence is TGTGCCAGCACCTCGTCTCGGGGGGGAACCACCGAGCAGTTCTTC. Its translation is CASTSSRGGTTEQFF.

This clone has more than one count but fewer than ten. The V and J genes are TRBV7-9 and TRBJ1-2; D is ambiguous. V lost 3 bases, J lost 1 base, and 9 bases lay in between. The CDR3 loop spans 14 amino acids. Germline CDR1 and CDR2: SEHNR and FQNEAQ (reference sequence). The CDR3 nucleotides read TGTGCCAGCAGCTTTGGCGGGGTTAACTATGGCTACACCTTC. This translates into CASSFGGVNYGYTF.

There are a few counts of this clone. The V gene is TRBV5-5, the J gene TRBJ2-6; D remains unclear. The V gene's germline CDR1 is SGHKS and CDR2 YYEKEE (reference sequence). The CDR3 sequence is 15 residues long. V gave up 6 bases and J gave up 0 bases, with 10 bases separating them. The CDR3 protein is CASTVLVSGANVLTF. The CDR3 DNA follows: TGTGCCAGCACCGTATTGGTCTCTGGGGCCAACGTCCTGACTTTC.